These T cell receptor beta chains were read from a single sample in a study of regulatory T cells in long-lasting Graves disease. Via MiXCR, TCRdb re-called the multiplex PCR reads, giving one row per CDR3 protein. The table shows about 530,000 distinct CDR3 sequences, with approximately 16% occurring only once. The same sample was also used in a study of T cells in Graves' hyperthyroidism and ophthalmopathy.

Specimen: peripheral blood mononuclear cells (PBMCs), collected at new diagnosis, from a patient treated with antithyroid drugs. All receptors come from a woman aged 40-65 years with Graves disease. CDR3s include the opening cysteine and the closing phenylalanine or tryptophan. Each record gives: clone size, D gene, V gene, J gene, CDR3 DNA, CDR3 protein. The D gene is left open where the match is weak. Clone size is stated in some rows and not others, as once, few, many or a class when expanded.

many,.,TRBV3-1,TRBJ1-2,TGTGCCAGCAGCTTGGGGCAGGGTGGCTACACCTTC,CASSLGQGGYTF
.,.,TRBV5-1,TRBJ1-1,TGCGCCAGCAGCCCGGACGGGGGAGGAACTGAAGCTTTCTTT,CASSPDGGGTEAFF
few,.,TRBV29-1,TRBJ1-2,TGCAGCGTTGAGCCCCCGGGGGGTTCCTATGGCGGCTACACCTTC,CSVEPPGGSYGGYTF
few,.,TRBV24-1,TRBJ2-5,TGTGCCACCAGTGATTTGGAGACCCAGTACTTC,CATSDLETQYF
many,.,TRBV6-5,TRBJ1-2,TGTGCCAGCAGTTACGGGCAGGGCCTTAACTATGGCTACACCTTC,CASSYGQGLNYGYTF
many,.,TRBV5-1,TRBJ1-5,TGTGCCAGCAGTACGGGATTGGGCAATCAGCCCCAGCATTTT,CASSTGLGNQPQHF
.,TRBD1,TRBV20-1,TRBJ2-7,TGCAGTGCGGACAAGACAGGGTCCTGGGGTGAGCAGTACTTC,CSADKTGSWGEQYF
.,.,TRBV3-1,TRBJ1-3,TGTGCCAGCAGCCAAGGAGTTGGACACTCTGGAAACACCATATATTTT,CASSQGVGHSGNTIYF
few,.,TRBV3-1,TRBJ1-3,TGTGCCAGCAGCTCCCTTGACACCATATATTTT,CASSSLDTIYF
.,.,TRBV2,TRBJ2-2,TGTGCCAGCAGTGGGAGGACCGGGGAGCTGTTTTTT,CASSGRTGELFF
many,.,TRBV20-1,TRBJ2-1,TGCAGTGCTTCGTGGGCGTCATCGACTCACAATGAGCAGTTCTTC,CSASWASSTHNEQFF
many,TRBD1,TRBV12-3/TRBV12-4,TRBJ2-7,TGTGCCAGCAGCCCGAAAAGACAGGGCCTCTCCTACGAGCAGTACTTC,CASSPKRQGLSYEQYF
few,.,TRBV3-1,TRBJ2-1,TGTGCCAGCAGCCAAGTTTTCGAGTCTGGCTACAATGAGCAGTTCTTC,CASSQVFESGYNEQFF
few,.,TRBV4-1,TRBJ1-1,TGCGCCAGCAGCCGGGAAAAGGGTAACACTGAAGCTTTCTTT,CASSREKGNTEAFF
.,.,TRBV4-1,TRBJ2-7,TGCGCCAGCAGCCAAGATGTTCACAGGGAGTCTCTCCACGAGCAGTACTTC,CASSQDVHRESLHEQYF
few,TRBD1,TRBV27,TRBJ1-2,TGTGCCAGCAGTTCGCCAGGGGGCGCGGGCTACACCTTC,CASSSPGGAGYTF
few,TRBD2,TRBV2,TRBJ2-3,TGTGCCAGCAGTGCGGGACTAGCGGGGAACACAGATACGCAGTATTTT,CASSAGLAGNTDTQYF
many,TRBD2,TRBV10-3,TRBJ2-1,TGTGCCATCAGGACGGGAGGGGACAATGAGCAGTTCTTC,CAIRTGGDNEQFF
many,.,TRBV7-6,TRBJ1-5,TGTGCCAGCAGCCCTGGGGGGTTAGGACAGCCCCAGCATTTT,CASSPGGLGQPQHF
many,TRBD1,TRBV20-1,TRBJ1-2,TGCAGTGCTAGGACAGGGTCCTATGGCTACACCTTC,CSARTGSYGYTF
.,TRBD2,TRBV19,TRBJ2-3,TGTGCCAGTAGTATCGGGGGGTTAACAGATACGCAGTATTTT,CASSIGGLTDTQYF
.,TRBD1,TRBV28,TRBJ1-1,TGTGCCAGCAGCCGTTTTCAACAGGGGGCGAGGACTGAAGCTTTCTTT,CASSRFQQGARTEAFF
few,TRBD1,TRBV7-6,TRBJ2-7,TGTGCCAGCAGCTTAGCGGGACAGGGGGCTAGTGAGCAGTACTTC,CASSLAGQGASEQYF
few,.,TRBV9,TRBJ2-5,TGTGCCAGCAGCGTAGACAGGGACCAAGAGACCCAGTACTTC,CASSVDRDQETQYF
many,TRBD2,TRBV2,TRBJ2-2,TGTGCCAGCGGGGAGGTAGCGGGGAACACCGGGGAGCTGTTTTTT,CASGEVAGNTGELFF
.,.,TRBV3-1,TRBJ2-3,TGTGCCAGCAGCCAAGCGGCAGGGAGGGGGGATACGCAGTATTTT,CASSQAAGRGDTQYF
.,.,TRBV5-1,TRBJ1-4,TGCGCCAGCAGCTGGGGTGACTTGAATGAAAAACTGTTTTTT,CASSWGDLNEKLFF
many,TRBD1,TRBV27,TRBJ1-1,TGTGCCAGCAGTCCGGACAGGCTTGGGAGAGGCACTGAAGCTTTCTTT,CASSPDRLGRGTEAFF
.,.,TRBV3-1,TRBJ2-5,TGTGCCAGCAGCCAAGACGACGGGCCCGCGGAGACCCAGTACTTC,CASSQDDGPAETQYF
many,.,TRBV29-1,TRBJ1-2,TGCAGCGCCGGGGAGGACTATGGCTACACCTTC,CSAGEDYGYTF
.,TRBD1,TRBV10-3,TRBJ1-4,TGTGCCTCCCGGGGGACAGGGGCTGAAAAACTGTTTTTT,CASRGTGAEKLFF
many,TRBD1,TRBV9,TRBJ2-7,TGTGCCAGCAGCATCATGACAGGGGTGGAGTACGAGCAGTACTTC,CASSIMTGVEYEQYF